The text below deals with one T cell receptor (beta chain). Its antigen is not identified. This entry belongs to a study of CXCR3-negative and CXCR3-positive naive CD8 T cells. Regarding the study as a whole: Relative to CXCR3-negative naive cells, CXCR3-positive naive cells had more hydrophobic TRB CDR3s.

UMI-labeled 5' RACE yielded the TRB cDNA libraries. TCRdb re-called the 5' RACE reads; one entry per CDR3 protein, DNA not given. This sample lists under 75,000 distinct CDR3 sequences; its ten largest clones have approximately 0.74%. This CDR3 contains 18 residues. Input material: naive CXCR3+ CD8+ T cells from blood. Sample subset: CD45RO-CCR7+CD27+CD95- naive CD8+ T cells expressing CXCR3 (TNR3+). The chain employs TRBV12-3 or TRBV12-4 and TRBJ1-2; the D gene TCRdb calls, TRBD1, cannot be checked with no DNA. The TCR was taken from a human donor in good health. Some clones in this sample may be carry-over from other donors' samples. The CDR3 here is CASSFEGDRGYGNYGYTF.